This is a list of T cell receptor beta chains from one sample in a study of shared clonotypes between healthy human individuals. This table comes from immunoSEQ multiplex PCR, and its TCRdb copy is limited to in-frame clones, with some not included. Of roughly 720,000 clones listed, 80% to 95% are singletons. Sequenced: memory CD8+ T cells from PBMCs. These receptors came from a man younger than 35 in good health. Some clones in this sample may be carry-over from other donors' samples. Both conserved end residues are part of each CDR3. The D gene is left open where the match is weak. Size values are once, few and many counts, or a class for expanded clones, and some rows have none.

j_call: TRBJ1-2
v_call: TRBV18
clone_size: .
d_call: .
cdr3_nt: TGTGCCAGCTCACCACCCGCGGGGGGGCTCTATGGCTACACCTTC
cdr3_aa: CASSPPAGGLYGYTF

j_call: TRBJ1-2
v_call: TRBV5-6
clone_size: .
d_call: .
cdr3_nt: TGTGCCAGCAGCTCCTCCATGGGGTCCCCTTTGCGGGGCTACACCTTC
cdr3_aa: CASSSSMGSPLRGYTF

j_call: TRBJ2-7
v_call: TRBV6-1
clone_size: once
d_call: .
cdr3_nt: TGTGCCAGCCGGTCAACGGAGTCCTACGAGCAGTACTTC
cdr3_aa: CASRSTESYEQYF

j_call: TRBJ2-6
v_call: TRBV5-4
clone_size: .
d_call: .
cdr3_nt: TGTGCCAGCAGCTTCGGGCTAGAGGGTAGTGGGGCCAACGTCCTGACTTTC
cdr3_aa: CASSFGLEGSGANVLTF

j_call: TRBJ1-1
v_call: TRBV27
clone_size: .
d_call: .
cdr3_nt: TGTGCCAGCAGTAGAATCCGGGACACCACTGAAGCTTTCTTT
cdr3_aa: CASSRIRDTTEAFF

j_call: TRBJ2-6
v_call: TRBV9
clone_size: .
d_call: .
cdr3_nt: TGTGCCAGCAGCATCAACCCTGGGGCCAACGTCCTGACTTTC
cdr3_aa: CASSINPGANVLTF

j_call: TRBJ2-5
v_call: TRBV28
clone_size: .
d_call: TRBD1
cdr3_nt: TGTGCCAGCAGTCTTACAGGGGCGAGGGGAGAGACCCAGTACTTC
cdr3_aa: CASSLTGARGETQYF

j_call: TRBJ1-2
v_call: TRBV4-2
clone_size: few
d_call: .
cdr3_nt: TGTGCCAGCAGCCAACCCAGGTCCCATGGCTACACCTTC
cdr3_aa: CASSQPRSHGYTF

j_call: TRBJ2-7
v_call: TRBV5-1
clone_size: .
d_call: .
cdr3_nt: TGCGCCAGCAGCTTCGGTGGGAGGGGGTTTCGCTACGAGCAGTACTTC
cdr3_aa: CASSFGGRGFRYEQYF

j_call: TRBJ1-2
v_call: TRBV9
clone_size: .
d_call: .
cdr3_nt: TGTGCCAGCAGCGGGGCCGTCGATGGCTACACCTTC
cdr3_aa: CASSGAVDGYTF

j_call: TRBJ1-5
v_call: TRBV10-3
clone_size: .
d_call: TRBD1
cdr3_nt: TGTGCCATCAGTGAGTCCCAAGGACAGGGGAATCAGCCCCAGCATTTT
cdr3_aa: CAISESQGQGNQPQHF

j_call: TRBJ2-7
v_call: TRBV27
clone_size: .
d_call: .
cdr3_nt: TGTGCCAGCAGTTTCGGGCAGCCCCCCTACGAGCAGTACTTC
cdr3_aa: CASSFGQPPYEQYF

j_call: TRBJ2-1
v_call: TRBV6-5
clone_size: .
d_call: .
cdr3_nt: TGTGCCAGCAGTCAACTGGGCTCGGATGAGCAGTTCTTC
cdr3_aa: CASSQLGSDEQFF

j_call: TRBJ1-1
v_call: TRBV6-5
clone_size: .
d_call: .
cdr3_nt: TGTGCCAGCAGTTACGGGGGAAGGGGCACTGAAGCTTTCTTT
cdr3_aa: CASSYGGRGTEAFF

j_call: TRBJ1-1
v_call: TRBV13
clone_size: .
d_call: .
cdr3_nt: TGTGCCAGCAGCTTATATGGCACTGAAGCTTTCTTT
cdr3_aa: CASSLYGTEAFF

j_call: TRBJ1-2
v_call: TRBV12-5
clone_size: .
d_call: TRBD1
cdr3_nt: TGTGCTAGTGGTTCCACACTGCCGACAGGGAACCCCGTCTATGGCTACACCTTC
cdr3_aa: CASGSTLPTGNPVYGYTF

j_call: TRBJ2-7
v_call: TRBV4-1
clone_size: once
d_call: TRBD2
cdr3_nt: TGCGCCAGCAGCCACGGACTAGCGGGAGACTACGAGCAGTACTTC
cdr3_aa: CASSHGLAGDYEQYF

j_call: TRBJ2-7
v_call: TRBV7-2
clone_size: .
d_call: TRBD2
cdr3_nt: TGTGCCAGCACCACCCTAGCGGGGTTCTCCTACGAGCAGTACTTC
cdr3_aa: CASTTLAGFSYEQYF

j_call: TRBJ1-2
v_call: TRBV10-3
clone_size: .
d_call: .
cdr3_nt: TGTGCCATCAGTGAGTCGGAAGGGGAGGGGATATATGGCTACACCTTC
cdr3_aa: CAISESEGEGIYGYTF

j_call: TRBJ2-3
v_call: TRBV7-9
clone_size: .
d_call: TRBD1
cdr3_nt: TGTGCCAGCAGCACCCGGACAGGAAGCACAGATACGCAGTATTTT
cdr3_aa: CASSTRTGSTDTQYF

j_call: TRBJ2-7
v_call: TRBV6-1
clone_size: .
d_call: TRBD2
cdr3_nt: TGTGCCAGCACTTTTGCGGGAGGTTCCTACGAGCAGTACTTC
cdr3_aa: CASTFAGGSYEQYF

j_call: TRBJ2-2
v_call: TRBV2
clone_size: .
d_call: TRBD1
cdr3_nt: TGTGCCAGCAGTTTATACAGGGGAAACACCGGGGAGCTGTTTTTT
cdr3_aa: CASSLYRGNTGELFF

j_call: TRBJ2-7
v_call: TRBV7-6
clone_size: .
d_call: .
cdr3_nt: TGTGCCAGCAGCTTAAGCGGAAACGAACTACCTTACGAGCAGTACTTC
cdr3_aa: CASSLSGNELPYEQYF

j_call: TRBJ2-1
v_call: TRBV18
clone_size: .
d_call: .
cdr3_nt: TGTGCCAGCTCGTCCGGGACGGTGTACAATGAGCAGTTCTTC
cdr3_aa: CASSSGTVYNEQFF

j_call: TRBJ1-2
v_call: TRBV7-9
clone_size: .
d_call: .
cdr3_nt: TGTGCCAGCAGCTTAGGCTTCGAACGCGGCTACACCTTC
cdr3_aa: CASSLGFERGYTF

j_call: TRBJ2-1
v_call: TRBV9
clone_size: .
d_call: TRBD2
cdr3_nt: TGTGCCAGCAGCGTCCAGACCAGAGAATCCGGGACTAGCTCTTCGAGCTCCTACAATGAGCAGTTCTTC
cdr3_aa: CASSVQTRESGTSSSSSYNEQFF

j_call: TRBJ1-3
v_call: TRBV9
clone_size: once
d_call: TRBD1
cdr3_nt: TGTGCCAGCAGGGGACAGGCGGCAAACACCATATATTTT
cdr3_aa: CASRGQAANTIYF